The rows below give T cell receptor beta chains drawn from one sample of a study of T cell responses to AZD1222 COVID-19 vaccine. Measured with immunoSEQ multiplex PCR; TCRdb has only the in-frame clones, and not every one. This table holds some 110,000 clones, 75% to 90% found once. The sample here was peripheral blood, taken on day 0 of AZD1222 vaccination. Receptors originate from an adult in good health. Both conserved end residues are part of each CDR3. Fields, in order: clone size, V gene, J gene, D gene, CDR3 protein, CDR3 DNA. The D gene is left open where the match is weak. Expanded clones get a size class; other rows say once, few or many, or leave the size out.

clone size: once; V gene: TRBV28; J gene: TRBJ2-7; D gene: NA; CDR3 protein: CASSPPRVGNEQYF; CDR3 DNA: TGTGCCAGCAGCCCACCGAGGGTCGGGAACGAGCAGTACTTC
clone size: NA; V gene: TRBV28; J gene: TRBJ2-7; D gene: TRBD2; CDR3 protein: CASSLLAGGSYEQYF; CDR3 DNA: TGTGCCAGCAGTTTATTAGCGGGAGGATCCTACGAGCAGTACTTC
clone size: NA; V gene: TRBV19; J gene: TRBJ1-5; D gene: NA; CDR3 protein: CASSPVADQPQHF; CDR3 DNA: TGTGCCAGTAGTCCCGTGGCGGACCAGCCCCAGCATTTT
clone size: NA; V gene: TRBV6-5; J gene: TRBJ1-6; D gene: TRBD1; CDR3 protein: CASSTRDRGGSPLHF; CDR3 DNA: TGTGCCAGCAGTACCCGGGACAGGGGTGGGTCACCCCTCCACTTT
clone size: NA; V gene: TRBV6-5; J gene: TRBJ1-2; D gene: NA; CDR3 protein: CASSYSIAGAGNGYTF; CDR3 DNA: TGTGCCAGCAGTTACTCGATTGCAGGGGCTGGTAATGGCTACACCTTC
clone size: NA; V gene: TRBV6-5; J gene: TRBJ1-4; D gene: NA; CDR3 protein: CASSYSGRGGEKLFF; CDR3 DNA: TGTGCCAGCAGTTACTCTGGGAGGGGCGGTGAAAAACTGTTTTTT
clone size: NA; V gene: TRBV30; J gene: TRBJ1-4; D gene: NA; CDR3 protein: CAWSGQIATNEKLFF; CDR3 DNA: TGTGCCTGGAGCGGACAGATCGCAACTAATGAAAAACTGTTTTTT
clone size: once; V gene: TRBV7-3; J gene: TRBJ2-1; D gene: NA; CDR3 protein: CASSLTGYNEQFF; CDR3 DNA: TGTGCCAGCAGCTTAACGGGGTACAATGAGCAGTTCTTC
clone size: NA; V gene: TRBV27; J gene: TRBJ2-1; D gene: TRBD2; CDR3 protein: CASSRPGLASVEQFF; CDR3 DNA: TGTGCCAGCAGCCGACCCGGACTAGCTAGTGTTGAGCAGTTCTTC
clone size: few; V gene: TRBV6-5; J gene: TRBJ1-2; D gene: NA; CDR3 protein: CASSYSGPGHGYTF; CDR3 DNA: TGTGCCAGCAGTTACTCAGGGCCGGGGCATGGCTACACCTTC
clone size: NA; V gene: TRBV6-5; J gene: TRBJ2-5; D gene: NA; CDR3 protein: CASRRGLEETQYF; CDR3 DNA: TGTGCCAGCAGAAGGGGCCTAGAAGAGACCCAGTACTTC
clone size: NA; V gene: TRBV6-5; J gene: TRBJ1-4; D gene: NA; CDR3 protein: CASSSGFNEKLFF; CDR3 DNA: TGTGCCAGCAGCTCCGGCTTTAATGAAAAACTGTTTTTT
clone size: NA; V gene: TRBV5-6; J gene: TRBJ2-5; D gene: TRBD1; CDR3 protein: CASSGGQGYQETQYF; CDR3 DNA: TGTGCCAGCAGCGGGGGACAGGGGTACCAAGAGACCCAGTACTTC
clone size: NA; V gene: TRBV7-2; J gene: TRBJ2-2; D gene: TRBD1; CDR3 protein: CASSLGVRGQRTGELFF; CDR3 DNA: TGTGCCAGCAGCTTAGGGGTCAGGGGGCAAAGGACCGGGGAGCTGTTTTTT
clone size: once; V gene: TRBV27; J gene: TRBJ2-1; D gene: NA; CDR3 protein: CASSPQGGQGHNEQFF; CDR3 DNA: TGTGCCAGCAGTCCCCAAGGGGGGCAGGGGCACAATGAGCAGTTCTTC
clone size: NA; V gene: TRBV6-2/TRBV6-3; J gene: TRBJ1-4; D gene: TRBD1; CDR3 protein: CASSRDSEKLFF; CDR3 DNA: TGTGCCAGCAGTCGGGACAGCGAAAAACTGTTTTTT
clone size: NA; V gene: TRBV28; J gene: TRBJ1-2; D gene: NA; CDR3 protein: CASSPREAYGYTF; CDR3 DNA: TGTGCCAGCAGTCCGAGGGAGGCTTATGGCTACACCTTC
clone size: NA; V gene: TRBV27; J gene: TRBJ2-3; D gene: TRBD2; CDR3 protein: CASSPPRGGASGTDTQYF; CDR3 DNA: TGTGCCAGCAGTCCCCCGCGCGGGGGGGCCTCGGGCACAGATACGCAGTATTTT
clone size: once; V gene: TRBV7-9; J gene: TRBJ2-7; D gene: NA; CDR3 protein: CASSLVGLSYEQYF; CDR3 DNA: TGTGCCAGCAGCTTAGTGGGACTCTCCTACGAGCAGTACTTC
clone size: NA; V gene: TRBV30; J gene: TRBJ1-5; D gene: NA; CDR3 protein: CAWSTWGRNQPQHF; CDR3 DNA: TGTGCCTGGAGTACCTGGGGTCGCAATCAGCCCCAGCATTTT
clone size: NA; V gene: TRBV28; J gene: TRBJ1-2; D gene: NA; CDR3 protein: CASSFAGDYGYTF; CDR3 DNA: TGTGCCAGCAGTTTCGCAGGGGACTATGGCTACACCTTC
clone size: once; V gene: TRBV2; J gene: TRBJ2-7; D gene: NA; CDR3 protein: CASSEQGSEQYF; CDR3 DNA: TGTGCCAGCAGTGAACAGGGGTCCGAGCAGTACTTC
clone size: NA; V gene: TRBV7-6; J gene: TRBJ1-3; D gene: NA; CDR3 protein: CASSPSSGNTIYF; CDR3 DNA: TGTGCCAGCAGCCCATCGTCAGGAAACACCATATATTTT